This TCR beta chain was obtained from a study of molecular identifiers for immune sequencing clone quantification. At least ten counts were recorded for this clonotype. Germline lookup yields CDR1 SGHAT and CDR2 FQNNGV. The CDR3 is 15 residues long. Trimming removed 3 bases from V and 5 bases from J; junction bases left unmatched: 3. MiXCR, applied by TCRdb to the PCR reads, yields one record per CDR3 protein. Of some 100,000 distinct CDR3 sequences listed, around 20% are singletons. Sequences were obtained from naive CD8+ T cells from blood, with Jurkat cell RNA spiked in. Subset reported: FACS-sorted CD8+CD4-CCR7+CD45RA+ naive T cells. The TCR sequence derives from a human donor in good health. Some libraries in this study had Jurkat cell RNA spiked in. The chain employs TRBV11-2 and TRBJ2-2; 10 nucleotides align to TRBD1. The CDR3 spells CASSLTGGRTGELFF. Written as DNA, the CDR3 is TGTGCCAGCAGCTTGACAGGGGGCCGGACCGGGGAGCTGTTTTTT.